This TCR beta chain was documented in a study of T cell clonality in common variable immunodeficiency. Study-level points and caveats: Authors noted CVID clonality's cause needs subpopulation repertoire sequencing.

From germline, CDR1 is SGDLS and CDR2 YYNGEE. The CDR3 contains 14 residues. The data were produced by immunoSEQ multiplex PCR, yet TCRdb's version contains in-frame clones alone and is incomplete. Sampling found more than 35,000 clones, none seen once. This clone was seen many times. The target antigen is unknown. The read ends 3 residues shy of where the CDR3 ends; the end is completed using the germline J gene. This chain links TRBV9 with TRBJ2-3, with 10 bases that match TRBD2. The sequenced material came from peripheral blood mononuclear cells. The TCR comes from a person aged 18 to 69 in good health. CDR3: CASSVDGTSAAQYF. Partial CDR3 DNA: TGTGCCAGCAGCGTAGATGGGACTAGCGCCGCG.